A single T cell receptor (beta chain) is shown here with its context. Every patient experienced relapse after autologous stem cell transplantation, and brentuximab vedotin exposure varied. These data belong to a study of PD-1 blockade in classical Hodgkin lymphoma. The protocol was immunoSEQ multiplex PCR, while the TCRdb copy is restricted to in-frame clones and leaves out a portion. The table includes just over 25,000 clones, around 67% detected once. The CDR3 totals 15 residues. Germline values: CDR1 MDHEN, CDR2 SYDVKM. With V trimmed by 6 bases and J by 6 bases, 9 bases remained unmatched. The TCR sequence derives from a human donor with classical Hodgkin lymphoma. V usage is TRBV28 and J usage is TRBJ2-3; 10 bases line up with TRBD1. The sample here was peripheral blood mononuclear cells (PBMCs), taken before the second cycle of nivolumab. The CDR3 here is CASSTTGQGSDTQYF. CDR3 nucleotides: TGTGCCAGCAGCACGACGGGACAGGGGTCGGATACGCAGTATTTT.